This T cell receptor (beta chain) derives from a study of shared clonotypes between healthy human individuals. Germline values: CDR1 SGHAT, CDR2 FQNNGV. V gave up 7 bases and J gave up 0 bases, with 16 bases separating them. The CDR3 length is 15 residues. Study-level points and caveats: It was only blood that was sampled, and tissue repertoires likely differ.

Libraries were prepared by immunoSEQ multiplex PCR; TCRdb keeps only in-frame clonotypes and omits some of them. The repertoire holds 490,000 or so clones, with around 80% as singletons. As to this clone: Antigen: not known.

V and J are TRBV11-2 and TRBJ2-7; the D call may be TRBD1 or TRBD2 (5 bases each). The sample taken for sequencing was PBMCs. This TCR came from a woman aged 40-49 years in good health. Some clones in this sample may be carry-over from other donors' samples. Here the CDR3 DNA reads TGTGCCAGCAAATCTTGGAAGGGGAGCTCCTACGAGCAGTACTTC. Translating gives CASKSWKGSSYEQYF.